Following are 30 T cell receptor beta chains from one sample sequenced in a study of beta chain features in type 1 diabetes. General study findings and limits: Shortening of TCRB CDR3s, moderate but significant, appeared in all four CD4+ subsets of Type 1 diabetes patients.

Sequenced material consisted of expressed TCRB transcripts (all of the isolated RNA was reverse transcribed). Sequencing was performed with immunoSEQ multiplex PCR; in TCRdb, only in-frame clones are kept and a portion is missing. The sample includes 160,000 or so clones, 6.5% to 8.5% of them seen just once. These receptors are not linked to any known antigen. Sequencing was performed on central memory CD4+ T cells from blood. The receptors stem from a woman aged 18-30 years with type 1 diabetes.

This clone was detected only a few times. The chain has TRBV14 and TRBJ1-6, with D unresolved. V lost 1 base and J lost 10, with 11 bases in between. The germline V gene encodes CDR1 SGHDN and CDR2 FVKESK. The CDR3 is 14 residues long. CDR3 in amino acids: CASSQGGFVSPLHF. In nucleotides, the CDR3 is TGTGCCAGCAGCCAAGGAGGGTTTGTCTCACCCCTCCACTTT.

V and J are TRBV11-3 and TRBJ1-1; 7 nucleotides agree with TRBD1. The CDR3 length is 17 residues. Germline V gives CDR1 SGHNT, CDR2 YENEEA. After removal of 4 bases from V and 5 bases from J, the junction contained 16 bases not matched to a gene. Written as DNA, the CDR3 is TGTGCCAGCAGCTGGCCAAGGGGGCTGGAACGTGGTACTGAAGCTTTCTTT. It encodes CASSWPRGLERGTEAFF.

This clone came up a few times. The chain is built from TRBV7-8 and TRBJ2-7, with a weak D call TRBD1 (7 bases). The ends were cut back, 4 bases at V and 4 bases at J, with 17 bases in the middle. The CDR3 spans 15 residues. The V gene's germline CDR1 is SGHVS and CDR2 FQNEAQ. CDR3 sequence reads: CASSSWTGGGYEQYF. DNA for the CDR3: TGTGCCAGCAGCTCCTGGACAGGCGGAGGGTACGAGCAGTACTTC.

This clone turned up a few times. This sequence joins TRBV11-3 and TRBJ2-2, with 7 bases aligning to TRBD2. Germline V CDR1 and CDR2: SGHNT, YENEEA. CDR3 length: 17 residues. J lost 2 bases, V lost 1 base, and 7 bases had no gene match. In nucleotides, the CDR3 is TGTGCCAGCAGCTTAGCATCTGCGGGGGTCAACACCGGGGAGCTGTTTTTT. Amino acids: CASSLASAGVNTGELFF.

The chain combines TRBV7-9 with TRBJ2-7, with TRBD2 matching over 10 bases. Germline V lookup: CDR1 SEHNR, CDR2 FQNEAQ (reference sequence). The length of the CDR3 is 17 residues. Trimming cost V 0 bases and J 2 bases; bases outside gene matches: 7. The CDR3 loop is CASSLAGASGSPYEQYF. In DNA form, the CDR3 reads TGTGCCAGCAGCTTAGCAGGGGCTAGCGGGAGTCCCTACGAGCAGTACTTC.

This clone was counted only a few times. V and J are TRBV7-2 and TRBJ2-7; 7 positions agree with TRBD1. The CDR3 contains 14 residues. Germline V gene lookup returns CDR1 SGHTA and CDR2 FQGNSA. The V gene end was trimmed by 5 bases and the J gene end by 0 bases; junction bases not matched to a gene: 4. The CDR3 DNA sequence: TGTGCCAGCAGCCCGGGACAGATCTCCTACGAGCAGTACTTC. Translation gives CASSPGQISYEQYF. Together with reference TRBV7-2 and TRBJ2-7, the CDR3 gives the full variable domain: GAGVSQSPSNKVTEKGKDVELRCDPISGHTALYWYRQSLGQGLEFLIYFQGNSAPDKSGLPSDRFSAERTGGSVSTLTIQRTQQEDSAVYLCASSPGQISYEQYFGPGTRLTVT.

The rearrangement links TRBV7-9 to TRBJ1-5; 10 bases fit TRBD1. Germline V gene lookup returns CDR1 SEHNR and CDR2 FQNEAQ (reference sequence). This CDR3 spans 14 amino acids. The J segment lost 6 bases and the V segment lost 3 bases, leaving 2 bases of the junction unmatched. The CDR3 region is CASSLTGGPQPQHF. The CDR3 nucleotides are TGTGCCAGCAGCTTGACAGGGGGCCCTCAGCCCCAGCATTTT. Variable domain in full (rest from reference TRBV7-9 and TRBJ1-5): DTGVSQNPRHKITKRGQNVTFRCDPISEHNRLYWYRQTLGQGPEFLTYFQNEAQLEKSRLLSDRFSAERPKGSFSTLEIQRTEQGDSAMYLCASSLTGGPQPQHFGDGTRLSIL.

The gene calls are TRBV9 and TRBJ2-4, with a possible D match to TRBD2 (5 bases). CDR1 is SGDLS and CDR2 is YYNGEE in the germline V gene. Trimming cost V 0 bases and J 3 bases, with 10 bases left between them. The CDR3 length is 15 residues. Here the CDR3 reads CASSVDGNLKNIQYF. The CDR3 DNA is TGTGCCAGCAGCGTAGACGGGAACCTCAAAAACATTCAGTACTTC. Supplemented by reference TRBV9 and TRBJ2-4, the full variable domain reads DSGVTQTPKHLITATGQRVTLRCSPRSGDLSVYWYQQSLDQGLQFLIQYYNGEERAKGNILERFSAQQFPDLHSELNLSSLELGDSALYFCASSVDGNLKNIQYFGAGTRLSVL.

The rearrangement links TRBV4-2 to TRBJ1-6; 7 bases are a match to TRBD1. The CDR3 covers 14 residues. Germline V gene sequence: CDR1 LGHNA, CDR2 YNFKEQ. Trimming took 4 bases from V and 4 from J; bases not matched to a gene: 1. CDR3 sequence (DNA): TGTGCCAGCAGCCCGGACAGGTATAATTCACCCCTCCACTTT. Its translation is CASSPDRYNSPLHF.

This clone was seen more than once but under ten times. The rearrangement uses TRBV10-3 and TRBJ1-2; D perhaps matches TRBD1 (6 bases). V was trimmed by 6 bases and J by 7 bases, leaving 12 bases between them. Germline values: CDR1 ENHRY, CDR2 SYGVKD. This CDR3 is built from 12 residues. The CDR3 nucleotides read TGTGCCATCAGGAATCAGGGGTCTGGCTACACCTTC. It encodes CAIRNQGSGYTF.

The CDR3 DNA sequence: TGTGCCAGCAGTGTTGGACAGGGCCTCGGCTACACCTTC. It encodes CASSVGQGLGYTF. The J gene is TRBJ1-2, the V gene TRBV6-4; 8 nucleotides agree with TRBD1. The CDR3 sequence is 13 residues long. Germline CDR1 and CDR2: MRHNA and SNTAGT. The ends lost 4 bases at V and 8 bases at J; junction bases unmatched: 6.

J is TRBJ1-1 and V is TRBV20-1; D remains ambiguous. Germline lookup yields CDR1 DFQATT and CDR2 SNEGSKA (reference sequence). This CDR3 has 11 residues. CDR3 DNA sequence: TGCAGCCCGCGGGGTAACACTGAAGCTTTCTTT. Amino acids: CSPRGNTEAFF.

This clone has just a few counts. The rearrangement links TRBV5-4 to TRBJ2-7; 7 bases align to TRBD1. Germline V gives CDR1 SGHNT, CDR2 YYREEE (reference sequence). The CDR3 runs to 16 residues. V dropped 0 bases and J dropped 3; count of bases not matched to a gene: 9. The CDR3 loop is CASSLGAPGQFYEQYF. The CDR3 DNA reads TGTGCCAGCAGCTTGGGGGCTCCGGGACAGTTCTACGAGCAGTACTTC.

Points on this clone: A read error is likely here: a far larger clone is one base away. The rearrangement uses TRBV5-6 and TRBJ2-5, with D unresolved. Trimming took off 1 base at V and 5 bases at J, with 12 bases between the two ends. The germline V gene has CDR1 SGHDT and CDR2 YYEEEE. The CDR3 length is 14 residues. The CDR3 loop is CASSLMASGETQYF. In nucleotides, the CDR3 is TGTGCCAGCAGCTTGATGGCCTCCGGGGAGACCCAGTACTTC.

A few counts support this clone. This chain connects TRBV9 to TRBJ2-7; D gene unclear. This CDR3 region has 13 residues. Germline loops: CDR1 SGDLS, CDR2 YYNGEE. V lost 4 bases and J 6 bases, leaving 14 bases between the germline ends. The CDR3 sequence is CASSPSPGGEQYF. CDR3 in DNA: TGTGCCAGCAGCCCCAGTCCCGGCGGCGAGCAGTACTTC.

The CDR3 loop is CASSPYPTRGGIYTF. CDR3 nucleotides: TGTGCCAGCAGTCCCTACCCAACGAGAGGGGGCATCTACACCTTC. The chain couples TRBV27 to TRBJ1-2; 7 nucleotides match TRBD1. Germline V gene sequence: CDR1 MNHEY, CDR2 SMNVEV (reference sequence). CDR3 length: 15 amino acids. V was pared by 5 bases and J by 10 bases, with 16 bases of the junction left unmatched.

V gene TRBV2 combines with J gene TRBJ2-3, with TRBD2 matching 8 bases. With V trimmed by 5 bases and J by 6 bases, 1 base remained unmatched. The CDR3 sequence is 12 residues long. From germline, CDR1 is SNHLY and CDR2 FYNNEI. The CDR3 is CASSPSGDTQYF. CDR3 DNA: TGTGCCAGCAGTCCTAGCGGGGATACGCAGTATTTT.

This clone was counted a few times. This chain uses TRBV7-9 with TRBJ2-5, with D possibly matching TRBD1 (7 bases). CDR1 is SEHNR, CDR2 FQNEAQ, per germline (reference sequence). The CDR3 sequence is 15 residues long. V was trimmed by 4 bases and J by 4 bases, leaving 16 bases between them. CDR3 in amino acids: CASSYQGGLSETQYF. The CDR3 DNA reads TGTGCCAGCAGCTATCAGGGGGGACTGTCAGAGACCCAGTACTTC. Combining the CDR3 with reference TRBV7-9 and TRBJ2-5 gives the whole variable domain DTGVSQNPRHKITKRGQNVTFRCDPISEHNRLYWYRQTLGQGPEFLTYFQNEAQLEKSRLLSDRFSAERPKGSFSTLEIQRTEQGDSAMYLCASSYQGGLSETQYFGPGTRLLVL.

In this sample, this clone turned up a few times. The CDR3 protein is CAQSADYEQYF. CDR3 DNA: TGTGCCCAATCGGCCGACTACGAGCAGTACTTC. The chain is built from TRBV30 and TRBJ2-5; no definite D call. The DNA end favors TRBJ2-7, so the J call may be wrong. From germline, CDR1 is GTSNPN and CDR2 SVGIG (reference sequence). The CDR3 spans 11 residues.

This clone showed up just once. The rearrangement links TRBV7-2 to TRBJ2-7; 8 bases agree with TRBD2. The germline CDR1 and CDR2 sequences are SGHTA and FQGNSA. The trim removed 4 bases at V and 1 base at J, leaving 6 bases unmatched. This CDR3 comprises 15 residues. The CDR3 nucleotides are TGTGCCAGCAGCTCAACCGGGACTAGGTCCTACGAGCAGTACTTC. As protein: CASSSTGTRSYEQYF.

The chain joins TRBV7-2 to TRBJ2-7; perhaps TRBD2 as D (5 bases). CDR3 size: 12 residues. The V and J ends lost 5 bases and 3 bases respectively, with 8 bases between them. Per germline, CDR1 SGHTA and CDR2 FQGNSA. CDR3 nucleotides: TGTGCCAGCAGCCCCCGGGACTACGAGCAGTACTTC. The encoded protein is CASSPRDYEQYF.

This clone has a handful of counts. The CDR3 protein is CASGPGDFAKNIQYF. As DNA, the CDR3 is TGTGCTAGTGGACCCGGGGATTTCGCCAAAAACATTCAGTACTTC. This chain connects TRBV12-5 to TRBJ2-4, with D maybe TRBD2 (5 bases). The V end lost 6 bases, the J end lost 1 base, and 13 bases lay between the germline ends. Germline CDR1 reads LGHNT; CDR2 reads FRNRAP. The CDR3 extends over 15 amino acids.

Only a few counts were recorded for this clone. This sequence joins TRBV28 and TRBJ2-1; TRBD2 matches at 9 bases. From germline, CDR1 is MDHEN and CDR2 SYDVKM. The J segment lost 6 bases and the V segment lost 3 bases, leaving 6 bases of the junction unmatched. The length of the CDR3 is 15 residues. The CDR3 DNA is TGTGCCAGCAGTTTCCAGCGGGAGGTAGGCAATGAGCAGTTCTTC. Protein sequence: CASSFQREVGNEQFF.

The chain employs TRBV25-1 and TRBJ1-1; TRBD1 matches 8 bases. V lost 4 bases and J lost 1; bases outside the gene matches: 5. The CDR3 is 15 residues long. The germline CDR1 and CDR2 sequences are MGHDK and SYGVNS. The CDR3 DNA is TGTGCCAGCAGTGGAAACAGGGGGGGGAACACTGAAGCTTTCTTT. Amino acid sequence: CASSGNRGGNTEAFF.

The genes are TRBV28 and TRBJ2-7, with 10 bases aligning to TRBD2. The CDR3 is made up of 13 amino acids. V was clipped by 10 bases and J by 6 bases; unmatched bases: 9. Germline CDR1 is MDHEN and CDR2 is SYDVKM. This CDR3 reads CATWSSGSSEQYF. CDR3 bases: TGTGCCACCTGGTCTAGCGGGAGTTCCGAGCAGTACTTC.

This clone was seen more than once but under ten times. The rearrangement joins TRBV30 to TRBJ1-1; possibly TRBD1 for D (6 bases). The CDR3 sequence is 13 residues long. Trimming pared 0 bases from V and 3 bases from J, leaving 8 bases between. The V gene's germline CDR1 is GTSNPN and CDR2 SVGIG (reference sequence). For the CDR3, the DNA is TGTGCCTGGAGTGTATCAGGGGACACTGAAGCTTTCTTT. Translated, it gives CAWSVSGDTEAFF.

DNA for the CDR3: TGTGCCAGCAGCTTGATGGGGACAGGGACAGATACGCAGTATTTT. Residues: CASSLMGTGTDTQYF. V is TRBV13 and J is TRBJ2-3; TRBD1 matches 9 bases. Germline V gives CDR1 PRHDT, CDR2 FYEKMQ (reference sequence). The V and J ends lost 3 bases and 3 bases, in that order; junction bases with no gene match: 4. CDR3 length: 15 residues.

This clone was seen ten or more times. This CDR3 is also generated by other DNA sequences in the sample. The CDR3 here is CASRAGGSNEQFF. The CDR3 region has the DNA TGTGCCAGCAGAGCGGGAGGGAGCAATGAGCAGTTCTTC. V usage is TRBV2 and J usage is TRBJ2-1; 10 bases align to TRBD2. The CDR3 has 13 residues. Germline CDR1 reads SNHLY; CDR2 reads FYNNEI. The J segment lost 6 bases and the V segment lost 6 bases, leaving 2 bases of the junction unmatched.

This clone was seen more than once but under ten times. This chain uses TRBV5-6 with TRBJ2-5; 14 bases agree with TRBD2. The germline gives CDR1 SGHDT, CDR2 YYEEEE. V lost 4 bases and J lost 7; bases outside the gene matches: 3. This CDR3 has 14 residues. This CDR3 reads CASSKGLAGATQYF. For the CDR3, the DNA is TGTGCCAGCAGCAAGGGACTAGCGGGGGCGACCCAGTACTTC. Drawing the rest from reference TRBV5-6 and TRBJ2-5, the complete variable domain is DAGVTQSPTHLIKTRGQQVTLRCSPKSGHDTVSWYQQALGQGPQFIFQYYEEEERQRGNFPDRFSGHQFPNYSSELNVNALLLGDSALYLCASSKGLAGATQYFGPGTRLLVL.

In its sample, this clone was seen a few times. The CDR3 here is CASSALTGGEQFF. Written as DNA, the CDR3 is TGTGCCAGCAGTGCGCTAACAGGGGGGGAGCAGTTCTTC. V is TRBV6-4 and J is TRBJ2-1, with 8 bases matching TRBD1. CDR1 and CDR2 (germline): MRHNA, SNTAGT. This CDR3 has 13 amino acids. After removal of 4 bases from V and 10 bases from J, the junction contained 6 bases not matched to a gene.